The next 27 T cell receptor beta chains were all read from a single sample in a study of blood T cell repertoires in COVID-19. Repertoires were generated with immunoSEQ multiplex PCR, while TCRdb's copy carries only in-frame clones and drops some. The sample includes 130,000 to 150,000 clones, approximately 86% of them seen just once. Sequencing was performed on PBMCs or T cells enriched from blood (not recorded which). The receptor set was obtained from a woman between 35 and 50 years old who had been exposed to COVID-19.

The V call is TRBV7-3, the J call TRBJ2-3; the D is unclear. The V gene's germline CDR1 is SGHTA and CDR2 FQGTGA. The CDR3 sequence is 13 residues long. V shed 4 bases and J shed 7 bases, with 12 bases lying between them. CDR3 region: CASSSYASNTQYF. The CDR3 coding sequence is TGTGCCAGCAGCTCTTACGCGTCCAATACGCAGTATTTT.

The CDR3 DNA reads TGTGCCAGCAGTTCTAGCGGACCCAACGAGCAGTACTTC. It encodes CASSSSGPNEQYF. The V gene is TRBV28, the J gene TRBJ2-7; 7 bases map to TRBD2. V was pared by 4 bases and J by 5 bases, with 5 bases of the junction left unmatched. The CDR3 is made up of 13 amino acids. Germline loops: CDR1 MDHEN, CDR2 SYDVKM.

The V call is TRBV7-3, the J call TRBJ2-4; TRBD2 might be the D (6 bases). This CDR3 region has 20 residues. V was trimmed by 2 bases and J by 0 bases, leaving 23 bases between them. Germline V gene data show CDR1 as SGHTA and CDR2 as FQGTGA. This chain's CDR3 is CASSLGGSSSILSAKNIQYF. The CDR3 coding sequence is TGTGCCAGCAGCTTAGGGGGGAGCAGTAGCATCCTATCAGCCAAAAACATTCAGTACTTC.

This chain joins TRBV7-2 and TRBJ2-7; TRBD2 agrees at 9 bases. The CDR3 contains 16 residues. Germline CDR1 is SGHTA and CDR2 is FQGNSA. V lost 2 bases and J lost 6; bases outside the gene matches: 11. CDR3 region: CASSLSALAGYVEQYF. The CDR3 coding sequence is TGTGCCAGCAGCTTATCGGCTCTAGCGGGATATGTCGAGCAGTACTTC. The full variable domain, its missing parts supplied by reference TRBV7-2 and TRBJ2-7, is GAGVSQSPSNKVTEKGKDVELRCDPISGHTALYWYRQSLGQGLEFLIYFQGNSAPDKSGLPSDRFSAERTGGSVSTLTIQRTQQEDSAVYLCASSLSALAGYVEQYFGPGTRLTVT.

The table lists this clone with a few counts. This chain's CDR3 is CASSLSPLAGMAGYNEQFF. For the CDR3, the DNA is TGTGCCAGCAGCTTATCGCCCCTAGCGGGGATGGCGGGCTACAATGAGCAGTTCTTC. The chain couples TRBV7-2 to TRBJ2-1, with 9 bases that match TRBD2. There are 19 residues in the CDR3. Germline-derived CDR1 and CDR2 are SGHTA and FQGNSA. V lost 2 bases, J lost 3 bases, and 14 bases stayed unmatched.

The rearrangement joins TRBV28 to TRBJ2-7, with 8 bases lining up with TRBD1. Germline loops: CDR1 MDHEN, CDR2 SYDVKM. Unmatched junction bases numbered 7, after V lost 7 bases and J lost 2 bases. CDR3 length: 14 residues. In DNA, the CDR3 is TGTGCCAGCAACTCCGGGACAGGTGCCTACGAGCAGTACTTC. It encodes CASNSGTGAYEQYF.

The sample holds one count of this clone. The V call is TRBV21-1, the J call TRBJ1-3; the table's D call TRBD1 went unverified against the DNA. TRBV21-1 is a known pseudogene. CDR3 size: 16 residues. CDR3 nucleotide sequence: TGTGCCAGCACTAGGACAGGGGAATCCTCTGGAAACACCATATATTTT. This encodes CASTRTGESSGNTIYF.

Remarks on this clone: In the same sample, other DNA sequences code for this CDR3. The V and J genes are TRBV28 and TRBJ1-5, with D unclear. Deletions cut 4 bases from V and 5 bases from J, with 3 bases between. This CDR3 has 11 residues. CDR1 and CDR2 from the germline V gene are MDHEN and SYDVKM. Here the CDR3 DNA reads TGTGCCAGCAGTTCTTATCAGCCCCAGCATTTT. As protein: CASSSYQPQHF.

The chain has TRBV4-3 and TRBJ1-2; D remains ambiguous. The CDR3 loop spans 14 amino acids. Germline V gives CDR1 LGHNA, CDR2 YSLEER. The V and J ends lost 0 bases and 8 bases respectively, with 13 bases between them. The CDR3 DNA reads as TGCGCCAGCAGCCAAGAGTTGAGGGCAGGAGGCTACACCTTC. Amino acid sequence: CASSQELRAGGYTF.

The chain recombines TRBV7-6 with TRBJ2-5; D possibly corresponds to TRBD2 (6 bases). Trimming left V 5 bases short and J 1 base short, with 14 bases between. The CDR3 extends over 15 amino acids. CDR1 and CDR2 from the germline V gene are SGHVS and FNYEAQ. CDR3 residues: CASSLVGGIQETQYF. In DNA, the CDR3 is TGTGCCAGCAGCCTTGTCGGCGGGATCCAAGAGACCCAGTACTTC.

The chain links TRBV28 to TRBJ1-5, with 9 bases matching TRBD1. Germline values: CDR1 MDHEN, CDR2 SYDVKM. This CDR3 region has 15 residues. The ends lost 4 bases at V and 7 bases at J; junction bases unmatched: 8. CDR3 region: CASSSAGTGNQPQHF. The CDR3 DNA follows: TGTGCCAGCAGTTCAGCCGGGACAGGGAACCAGCCCCAGCATTTT.

This clone occurred once. The chain carries TRBV5-6 and TRBJ1-3; D not certain. Germline CDR1 is SGHDT and CDR2 is YYEEEE. The CDR3 extends over 14 amino acids. Trimming stripped 0 bases from V and 4 bases from J, with 8 bases between. The CDR3 region has the DNA TGTGCCAGCAGCTTGGAAGGACTAGGAAACACCATATATTTT. This gives the protein CASSLEGLGNTIYF. The full variable domain, in which reference TRBV5-6 and TRBJ1-3 provide the parts outside the CDR3, is DAGVTQSPTHLIKTRGQQVTLRCSPKSGHDTVSWYQQALGQGPQFIFQYYEEEERQRGNFPDRFSGHQFPNYSSELNVNALLLGDSALYLCASSLEGLGNTIYFGEGSWLTVV.

This chain connects TRBV9 to TRBJ2-2; no reliable D call. The germline gives CDR1 SGDLS, CDR2 YYNGEE. The CDR3 is 13 residues long. V dropped 0 bases and J dropped 5 bases, with 5 bases sitting between them. CDR3 in amino acids: CASSVAQTGELFF. DNA of the CDR3: TGTGCCAGCAGCGTAGCCCAGACCGGGGAGCTGTTTTTT.

The sample holds one count of this clone. The chain carries TRBV10-2 and TRBJ2-2; TRBD1 is a possible D gene (6 bases). Per the germline V gene, CDR1 is WSHSY and CDR2 is SAAADI. Trimming shortened V by 11 bases and J by 0 bases, and 10 bases separated the two germline ends. CDR3 length equals 13 residues. CDR3 protein: CAGGRPNTGELFF. CDR3 DNA: TGCGCCGGGGGCCGTCCGAACACCGGGGAGCTGTTTTTT.

The chain is built from TRBV29-1 and TRBJ1-1; no clear D gene. CDR3 length equals 13 residues. Trimming left V 7 bases short and J 5 bases short, with 17 bases between. Germline assignment: CDR1 SQVTM and CDR2 ANQGSEA. The CDR3 is CSAGPGIKTEAFF. For the CDR3, the DNA is TGCAGCGCCGGCCCAGGCATAAAAACTGAAGCTTTCTTT.

The J gene is TRBJ1-4, the V gene TRBV19; 11 nucleotides match TRBD1. The CDR3 is made up of 13 amino acids. CDR1 and CDR2 (germline): LNHDA, SQIVND (reference sequence). J gave up 4 bases and V 8 bases, and 0 bases lay outside the gene matches. The CDR3 DNA reads TGTGCCAGTGGGACAGGGGGTAATGAAAAACTGTTTTTT. This codes for CASGTGGNEKLFF.

The chain has TRBV5-1 and TRBJ2-1; 7 positions agree with TRBD2. Germline values: CDR1 SGHRS, CDR2 YFSETQ. This CDR3 contains 14 residues. V lost 0 bases, J lost 7 bases, and 4 bases stayed unmatched. The CDR3 nucleotides read TGCGCCAGCAGCTTGGCAGCGGGGAAAAATGAGCAGTTCTTC. It specifies CASSLAAGKNEQFF.

The rearrangement joins TRBV7-2 to TRBJ1-1, with 7 bases that match TRBD1. The V gene end was trimmed by 0 bases and the J gene end by 10 bases; junction bases not matched to a gene: 5. CDR3 length equals 13 residues. Germline CDR1 and CDR2: SGHTA and FQGNSA. The CDR3 spells CASSLAMDRLAFF. The CDR3 nucleotides read TGTGCCAGCAGCTTAGCCATGGACAGGTTAGCTTTCTTT.

The chain has TRBV6-5 and TRBJ1-1, with unresolved D. Germline lookup yields CDR1 MNHEY and CDR2 SVGAGI. The CDR3 has 14 amino acids. Trimming pared 5 bases from V and 1 base from J, leaving 11 bases between. The CDR3 DNA reads as TGTGCCAGCAGTAATAGGGCGGGGAACACTGAAGCTTTCTTT. This codes for CASSNRAGNTEAFF.

The gene calls are TRBV3-1 (or the pseudogene TRBV3-2) and TRBJ2-3; 10 positions agree with TRBD2. The CDR3 is 20 residues long. Germline V gives CDR1 LGHDT, CDR2 YNNKEL (reference sequence). The J segment lost 2 bases and the V segment lost 0 bases, leaving 14 bases of the junction unmatched. CDR3 residues: CASSQDPSGSSFWATDTQYF. Here the CDR3 DNA reads TGTGCCAGCAGCCAAGATCCTAGCGGGAGTTCCTTTTGGGCCACAGATACGCAGTATTTT.

The V and J genes are TRBV19 and TRBJ1-4; maybe TRBD1 (5 bases). Trimming removed 2 bases from V and 7 bases from J, with 11 bases in between. Germline lookup yields CDR1 LNHDA and CDR2 SQIVND (reference sequence). This CDR3 comprises 14 residues. In nucleotides, the CDR3 is TGTGCCAGTAGTATACAAGACGGGGGTGAAAAACTGTTTTTT. It specifies CASSIQDGGEKLFF.

The genes are TRBV5-4 and TRBJ2-7; weak D call: TRBD1 (7 bases). Germline V gene sequence: CDR1 SGHNT, CDR2 YYREEE (reference sequence). V was cut by 3 bases and J by 6 bases, with 19 bases left in between. The CDR3 runs to 15 residues. CDR3 coding DNA: TGTGCCAGCAGCTCCCGGCGGGACAGTCGCCGCGAGCAGTACTTC. This translates into CASSSRRDSRREQYF.

V gene TRBV2 combines with J gene TRBJ2-1; TRBD2 aligns across 11 bases. J lost 3 bases, V lost 3 bases, and 4 bases had no gene match. Germline V gene data show CDR1 as SNHLY and CDR2 as FYNNEI. The CDR3 spans 16 residues. CDR3 sequence: CASSETSGILYNEQFF. In DNA, the CDR3 is TGTGCCAGCAGTGAGACTAGCGGGATTCTCTACAATGAGCAGTTCTTC.

V and J are TRBV5-4 and TRBJ2-3; no clear D. The V gene lost 0 bases and the J gene lost 0 bases, with 8 bases spanning the gap. Germline V gene sequence: CDR1 SGHNT, CDR2 YYREEE (reference sequence). The CDR3 runs 15 residues. Here the CDR3 DNA reads TGTGCCAGCAGCTTGGACAGTGTCAGCACAGATACGCAGTATTTT. Its translation is CASSLDSVSTDTQYF.

This chain joins TRBV25-1 and TRBJ2-7; weak D call: TRBD2 (7 bases). Trimming took 1 base from V and 3 from J, leaving 19 bases between them. The CDR3 length is 17 residues. Germline V gives CDR1 MGHDK, CDR2 SYGVNS. DNA for the CDR3: TGTGCCAGCAGTGAATCTGGTTGGGGGGGCGATAACTACGAGCAGTACTTC. This codes for CASSESGWGGDNYEQYF.

This clone has just one count. The chain couples TRBV15 to TRBJ2-6, with D possibly TRBD1 on 5 matching bases. CDR1 is LNHNV and CDR2 is YYDKDF in the germline V gene (reference sequence). The CDR3 loop spans 17 amino acids. V shed 0 bases and J shed 1 base, with 10 bases lying between them. CDR3 nucleotide sequence: TGTGCCACCAGCAGAGATCCCCCAGGGTCTGGGGCCAACGTCCTGACTTTC. Its protein is CATSRDPPGSGANVLTF.

J is TRBJ2-5 and V is TRBV18; weak D call: TRBD2 (5 bases). There are 11 residues in the CDR3. V lost 6 bases and J lost 5, with 7 bases in between. Germline V lookup: CDR1 KGHSH, CDR2 LQKENI. Here the CDR3 DNA reads TGTGCCAGCTCTAGCGAGGAGACCCAGTACTTC. It yields the protein CASSSEETQYF. Full variable domain (rest looked up from reference TRBV18 and TRBJ2-5): NAGVMQNPRHLVRRRGQEARLRCSPMKGHSHVYWYRQLPEEGLKFMVYLQKENIIDESGMPKERFSAEFPKEGPSILRIQQVVRGDSAAYFCASSSEETQYFGPGTRLLVL.